This is a list of T cell receptor beta chains from one sample in a study of CD8+ T cells in alopecia areata. Method: immunoSEQ multiplex PCR; TCRdb's copy keeps in-frame clones and lacks some. The sample has some 95,000 clones, 44% seen once. This sample comprised CD8+ T cells sorted from blood, obtained at week 24, from a patient treated with tofacitinib. Receptors originate from a human donor with alopecia areata. Each CDR3 is given with its conserved first and last residue. The D gene is left open where the match is weak. Size tells how often a clone was seen (once, few, many) or the class of an expanded clone, and some rows leave it out.

>NA|TRBV29-1|NA|TRBJ2-7
CSVAWAGGGYEQYF
TGCAGCGTTGCTTGGGCAGGGGGAGGTTACGAGCAGTACTTC
>TRBD1|TRBV27|NA|TRBJ2-5
CASSWTGYGTQYF
TGTGCCAGCAGTTGGACAGGGTACGGGACCCAGTACTTC
>TRBD1|TRBV25-1|few|TRBJ1-1
CASSESGQGGAFF
TGTGCCAGCAGTGAATCTGGACAGGGAGGCGCTTTCTTT
>NA|TRBV6-5|NA|TRBJ2-5
CASSYSRRETQYF
TGTGCCAGCAGTTACTCAAGAAGGGAGACCCAGTACTTC
>NA|TRBV2|NA|TRBJ2-3
CASSEARASTDTQYF
TGTGCCAGCAGTGAAGCGCGAGCCAGCACAGATACGCAGTATTTT
>NA|TRBV7-8|NA|TRBJ2-7
CASSLPGQPNEQYF
TGTGCCAGCAGCTTACCAGGGCAGCCCAACGAGCAGTACTTC
>NA|TRBV5-1|NA|TRBJ2-1
CASSLGTTLRAWDEQFF
TGCGCCAGCAGCTTGGGGACGACTCTAAGGGCGTGGGATGAGCAGTTCTTC
>NA|TRBV6-5|few|TRBJ2-5
CASADRDIQETQYF
TGTGCCAGCGCAGACCGGGACATCCAAGAGACCCAGTACTTC
>TRBD1|TRBV27|few|TRBJ2-4
CASSSGTVQNIQYF
TGTGCCAGCAGTTCCGGGACAGTCCAAAACATTCAGTACTTC
>NA|TRBV9|NA|TRBJ2-2
CASNTNTGELFF
TGTGCCAGCAACACTAACACCGGGGAGCTGTTTTTT
>NA|TRBV6-1|once|TRBJ2-5
CAIWVGYLKGETQYF
TGTGCCATCTGGGTGGGCTACCTAAAAGGAGAGACCCAGTACTTC
>NA|TRBV30|NA|TRBJ2-7
CAGWGSPYEQYF
TGTGCCGGGTGGGGTTCACCCTACGAGCAGTACTTC
>TRBD2|TRBV5-4|NA|TRBJ2-2
CASSSSGRYTGELFF
TGTGCCAGCAGTTCGAGCGGGAGATACACCGGGGAGCTGTTTTTT
>NA|TRBV5-6|NA|TRBJ2-1
CASSLGDTSYNEQFF
TGTGCCAGCAGCTTGGGCGACACCTCCTACAATGAGCAGTTCTTC
>NA|TRBV6-5|NA|TRBJ2-7
CASSLTGRDSYEQYF
TGTGCCAGCAGTCTAACAGGAAGGGACTCCTACGAGCAGTACTTC
>TRBD2|TRBV19|NA|TRBJ2-7
CASSIAPGGADYEQYF
TGTGCCAGTAGTATAGCTCCGGGGGGGGCGGACTACGAGCAGTACTTC
>NA|TRBV7-8|NA|TRBJ2-7
CASSLLRYSYEQYF
TGTGCCAGCAGCTTACTACGGTACAGCTACGAGCAGTACTTC
>TRBD1|TRBV23-1|NA|TRBJ2-7
CASSRDRGMYEQYF
TGCGCCAGCAGCCGGGACAGGGGGATGTACGAGCAGTACTTC